This T cell receptor (beta chain) was captured by sequencing in a study of identifying expanded T cells in peripheral blood. On this clone itself: Other DNA sequences in this specimen translate into the identical CDR3.

Germline V lookup: CDR1 SGHRS, CDR2 YFSETQ. This CDR3 is 14 amino acids long. Trimming took 0 bases from V and 0 from J, leaving 5 bases between them. Sequencing used immunoSEQ multiplex PCR; TCRdb keeps in-frame clones, though not all of them. The sample lists tens of thousands of clones; 80% to 90% were seen once. The chain employs TRBV5-1 and TRBJ2-3; D is ambiguous. Sequenced sample: blood. This clonotype originated in a person aged 18 to 70 in good health. This chain's CDR3 is CASSLGGSTDTQYF. The CDR3 DNA reads as TGCGCCAGCAGCTTGGGAGGCAGCACAGATACGCAGTATTTT.